Listed below are T cell receptor beta chains from one sample, sequenced in a study of siplizumab effects on memory and regulatory T cells. Profiling relied on immunoSEQ multiplex PCR, and the TCRdb table lists in-frame clones only, not all of them. The sample shows 85,000 or so clones, 85% to 95% of them seen only once. Sequencing was done on a sample of CD8+ T cells sorted from blood. These receptors originate from a human donor in good health. CDR3s include the opening cysteine and the closing phenylalanine or tryptophan. The order of the fields is D gene, V gene, clone size, CDR3 length, J gene, CDR3 protein, CDR3 DNA. D genes are given only for firm matches. Only part of the rows carry a size: once, few, many, or a class if the clone is expanded.

D: NA; V: TRBV28; size: NA; length: 14; J: TRBJ2-1; CDR3: CASSLGGIYNEQFF; DNA: TGTGCCAGCAGTTTAGGGGGAATTTACAATGAGCAGTTCTTC
D: NA; V: TRBV7-9; size: NA; length: 12; J: TRBJ2-7; CDR3: CASRSGADEQYF; DNA: TGTGCCAGCCGTTCGGGTGCAGACGAGCAGTACTTC
D: NA; V: TRBV27; size: NA; length: 16; J: TRBJ1-2; CDR3: CASTPRLGTYNYGYTF; DNA: TGTGCCAGCACTCCCCGACTTGGGACATACAACTATGGCTACACCTTC
D: TRBD1; V: TRBV19; size: NA; length: 15; J: TRBJ2-7; CDR3: CASSITYRGSGEQYF; DNA: TGTGCCAGTAGTATAACGTACAGGGGGAGTGGAGAGCAGTACTTC
D: NA; V: TRBV2; size: NA; length: 16; J: TRBJ1-5; CDR3: CASNPGGDVGNQPQHF; DNA: TGTGCCAGCAACCCTGGCGGGGACGTTGGCAATCAGCCCCAGCATTTT
D: NA; V: TRBV7-8; size: NA; length: 15; J: TRBJ1-2; CDR3: CASSPAWGPGYGYTF; DNA: TGTGCCAGCAGCCCCGCTTGGGGGCCGGGCTATGGCTACACCTTC
D: NA; V: TRBV7-6; size: NA; length: 15; J: TRBJ2-7; CDR3: CASSFAAGTPDEQYF; DNA: TGTGCCAGCAGCTTTGCGGCCGGGACTCCCGACGAGCAGTACTTC
D: NA; V: TRBV7-9; size: NA; length: 17; J: TRBJ2-7; CDR3: CASSSNSGTQGIYEQYF; DNA: TGTGCCAGCAGCTCTAACTCCGGGACTCAAGGGATCTACGAGCAGTACTTC
D: NA; V: TRBV28; size: NA; length: 12; J: TRBJ1-5; CDR3: CASRPGNQPQHF; DNA: TGTGCCAGCCGGCCCGGCAATCAGCCCCAGCATTTT
D: NA; V: TRBV5-8; size: NA; length: 14; J: TRBJ2-2; CDR3: CASNIAVRTGELFF; DNA: TGTGCCAGCAATATAGCGGTTCGCACCGGGGAGCTGTTTTTT
D: NA; V: TRBV27; size: NA; length: 12; J: TRBJ2-7; CDR3: CASSYSSYEQYF; DNA: TGTGCCAGCAGTTACAGTTCCTACGAGCAGTACTTC
D: TRBD1; V: TRBV4-2; size: NA; length: 17; J: TRBJ1-4; CDR3: CASSQGTGGLVGEKLFF; DNA: TGTGCCAGCAGCCAAGGGACAGGGGGACTAGTTGGGGAAAAACTGTTTTTT
D: NA; V: TRBV11-2; size: NA; length: 13; J: TRBJ2-4; CDR3: CASSLGLKNIQYF; DNA: TGTGCCAGCAGCTTAGGACTCAAAAACATTCAGTACTTC
D: TRBD1; V: TRBV27; size: NA; length: 14; J: TRBJ1-1; CDR3: CASSFQGADTEAFF; DNA: TGTGCCAGCAGTTTTCAGGGGGCTGATACTGAAGCTTTCTTT
D: NA; V: TRBV7-9; size: NA; length: 11; J: TRBJ1-2; CDR3: CASSSDYGYTF; DNA: TGTGCCAGCAGCTCAGACTATGGCTACACCTTC
D: NA; V: TRBV7-6; size: NA; length: 18; J: TRBJ2-6; CDR3: CASSLAGLSPSGANVLTF; DNA: TGTGCCAGCAGCTTGGCGGGACTTTCTCCCTCGGGGGCCAACGTCCTGACTTTC
D: TRBD1; V: TRBV10-3; size: NA; length: 14; J: TRBJ2-7; CDR3: CAISEPRQGYEQYF; DNA: TGTGCCATCAGTGAGCCCCGACAGGGCTACGAGCAGTACTTC
D: NA; V: TRBV6-5; size: once; length: 16; J: TRBJ2-7; CDR3: CASSYSTGPIFYEQYF; DNA: TGTGCCAGCAGTTACTCGACGGGGCCGATATTCTACGAGCAGTACTTC
D: NA; V: TRBV2; size: NA; length: 14; J: TRBJ1-5; CDR3: CASSEVWDNQPQHF; DNA: TGTGCCAGCAGTGAAGTCTGGGATAATCAGCCCCAGCATTTT
D: NA; V: TRBV7-2; size: NA; length: 13; J: TRBJ2-7; CDR3: CASRSGLTYEQYF; DNA: TGTGCCAGCAGATCCGGTCTCACCTACGAGCAGTACTTC
D: TRBD2; V: TRBV28; size: once; length: 13; J: TRBJ2-3; CDR3: CATTSGLTDTQYF; DNA: TGTGCCACTACTAGCGGCCTCACAGATACGCAGTATTTT
D: NA; V: TRBV9; size: once; length: 16; J: TRBJ2-1; CDR3: CASSATGTPKDNEQFF; DNA: TGTGCCAGCAGCGCGACCGGGACACCTAAGGACAATGAGCAGTTCTTC
D: NA; V: TRBV28; size: few; length: 16; J: TRBJ2-2; CDR3: CASSPRTDSNTGELFF; DNA: TGTGCCAGCAGTCCTAGAACGGACTCGAACACCGGGGAGCTGTTTTTT
D: TRBD2; V: TRBV13; size: NA; length: 16; J: TRBJ2-1; CDR3: CASSWAELAGDAEQFF; DNA: TGTGCCAGCAGCTGGGCGGAGCTAGCGGGAGACGCTGAGCAGTTCTTC
D: NA; V: TRBV25-1; size: NA; length: 14; J: TRBJ2-7; CDR3: CASSESGWTDEQYF; DNA: TGTGCCAGCAGTGAATCGGGCTGGACGGACGAGCAGTACTTC
D: TRBD1; V: TRBV5-4; size: NA; length: 13; J: TRBJ1-2; CDR3: CASSLGTGQGVTF; DNA: TGTGCCAGCAGCTTGGGAACGGGACAGGGGGTGACCTTC
D: NA; V: TRBV28; size: NA; length: 14; J: TRBJ1-4; CDR3: CASSPRGTNEKLFF; DNA: TGTGCCAGCAGTCCTCGGGGGACTAATGAAAAACTGTTTTTT
D: NA; V: TRBV4-2; size: NA; length: 15; J: TRBJ1-1; CDR3: CASSQERGPGTEAFF; DNA: TGTGCCAGCAGCCAGGAGCGGGGGCCGGGCACTGAAGCTTTCTTT
D: NA; V: TRBV28; size: NA; length: 18; J: TRBJ1-1; CDR3: CASSSPRGRISMNTEAFF; DNA: TGTGCCAGCAGTTCACCGCGGGGGCGAATCTCCATGAACACTGAAGCTTTCTTT
D: TRBD2; V: TRBV9; size: NA; length: 13; J: TRBJ2-7; CDR3: CASSLAGGYEQYF; DNA: TGTGCCAGCAGCCTTGCGGGGGGCTACGAGCAGTACTTC
D: TRBD2; V: TRBV27; size: NA; length: 16; J: TRBJ2-7; CDR3: CASSSLLAGGPYEQYF; DNA: TGTGCCAGCAGTTCCCTCTTAGCGGGAGGTCCCTACGAGCAGTACTTC
D: NA; V: TRBV4-1; size: NA; length: 15; J: TRBJ1-4; CDR3: CASSARAGFNEKLFF; DNA: TGCGCCAGCAGCGCCCGGGCGGGATTTAATGAAAAACTGTTTTTT
D: NA; V: TRBV6-5; size: NA; length: 14; J: TRBJ1-1; CDR3: CASSYSKANTEAFF; DNA: TGTGCCAGCAGTTACTCGAAGGCAAACACTGAAGCTTTCTTT
D: TRBD1; V: TRBV4-1; size: once; length: 20; J: TRBJ2-6; CDR3: CASSQEGTGAVLSGANVLTF; DNA: TGCGCCAGCAGCCAAGAGGGAACAGGGGCGGTTCTCTCTGGGGCCAACGTCCTGACTTTC
D: NA; V: TRBV19; size: once; length: 15; J: TRBJ2-3; CDR3: CASSYRLFFTDTQYF; DNA: TGTGCCAGTAGTTATAGGCTTTTCTTCACAGATACGCAGTATTTT
D: NA; V: TRBV20-1; size: few; length: 10; J: TRBJ2-7; CDR3: CSARDYEQYF; DNA: TGCAGTGCTAGAGACTACGAGCAGTACTTC
D: TRBD2; V: TRBV13; size: NA; length: 17; J: TRBJ2-1; CDR3: CASSPYGLAGSYNEQFF; DNA: TGTGCCAGCAGCCCGTACGGACTAGCGGGGTCCTACAATGAGCAGTTCTTC